This T cell receptor (beta chain) was profiled in a study of shared T cell receptors in the human thymus. TCRdb's table, derived via immunoSEQ multiplex PCR, lists solely in-frame clones and lacks some. The table shows roughly 710,000 clones, with approximately 85% occurring only once. These same records also appear under a second study, on human thymus T cells.

This clonotype originated in a girl less than two years old with a congenital heart defect. The sequencing sample was made of thymocytes.

The DNA of the CDR3 is TGTGCTAGTGGTTTGGTACAAGGGAGTGGAGAGACCCAGTACTTC. Its protein is CASGLVQGSGETQYF. The chain joins TRBV12-5 to TRBJ2-5; possible D gene TRBD2, 5 bases. CDR3 length equals 15 residues. V was pared by 0 bases and J by 4 bases, with 12 bases between. Germline CDR1 and CDR2: LGHNT and FRNRAP.